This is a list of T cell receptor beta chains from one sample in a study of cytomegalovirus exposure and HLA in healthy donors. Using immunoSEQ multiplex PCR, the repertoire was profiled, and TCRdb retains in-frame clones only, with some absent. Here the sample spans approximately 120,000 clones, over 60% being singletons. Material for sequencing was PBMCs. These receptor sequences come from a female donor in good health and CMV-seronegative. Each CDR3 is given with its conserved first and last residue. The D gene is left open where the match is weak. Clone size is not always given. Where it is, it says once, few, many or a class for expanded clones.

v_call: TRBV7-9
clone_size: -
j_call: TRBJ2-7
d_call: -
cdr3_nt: TGTGCCAGCAGCTTGGGGCTGGGGACATACGAGCAGTACTTC
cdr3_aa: CASSLGLGTYEQYF

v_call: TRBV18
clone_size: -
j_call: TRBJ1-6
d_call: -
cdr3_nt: TGTGCCAGCTCACCGAGACAGAGGAATAATTCACCCCTCCACTTT
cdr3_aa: CASSPRQRNNSPLHF

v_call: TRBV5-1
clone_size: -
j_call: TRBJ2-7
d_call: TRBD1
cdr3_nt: TGCGCCAGCAGCTTTTCCGGGACAGGGGGAAGCGAGCAGTACTTC
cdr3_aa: CASSFSGTGGSEQYF

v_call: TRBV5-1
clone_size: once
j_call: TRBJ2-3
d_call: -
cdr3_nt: TGCGCCAGCAGCTTGTCCCGGCAGGGAGGAGTGGCAGATACGCAGTATTTT
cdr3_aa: CASSLSRQGGVADTQYF

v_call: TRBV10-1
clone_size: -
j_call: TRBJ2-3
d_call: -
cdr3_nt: TGCGCCAGCAGTGAGGGAAGGGGGGGGACAGATACGCAGTATTTT
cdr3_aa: CASSEGRGGTDTQYF

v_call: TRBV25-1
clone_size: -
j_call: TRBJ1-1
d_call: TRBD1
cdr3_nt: TGTGCCACCAGGACAGGGCTTATGCCTGAAGCTTTCTTT
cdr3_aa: CATRTGLMPEAFF

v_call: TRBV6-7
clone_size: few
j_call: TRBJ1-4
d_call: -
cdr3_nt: TGTGCCAGCAGCAACAGGGATGAGCTGTTTTTT
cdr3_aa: CASSNRDELFF

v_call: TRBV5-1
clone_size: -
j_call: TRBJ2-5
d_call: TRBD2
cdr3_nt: TGCGCCAGCAGCTTTTCTAGCGGGGGGAAAGAGACCCAGTACTTC
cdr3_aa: CASSFSSGGKETQYF

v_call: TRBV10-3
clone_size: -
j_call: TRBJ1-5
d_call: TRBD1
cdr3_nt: TGTGCCATCAGCAGGGACAGAGGAAATCAGCCCCAGCATTTT
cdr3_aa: CAISRDRGNQPQHF

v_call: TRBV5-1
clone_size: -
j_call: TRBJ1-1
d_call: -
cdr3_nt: TGCGCCAGCAGCTTGGACGGGGTGAACACTGAAGCTTTCTTT
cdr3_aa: CASSLDGVNTEAFF

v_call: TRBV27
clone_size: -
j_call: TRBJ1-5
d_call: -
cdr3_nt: TGTGCCAGCAGGCCTCCCGGGGGGGGTGGTCAGCCCCAGCATTTT
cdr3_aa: CASRPPGGGGQPQHF

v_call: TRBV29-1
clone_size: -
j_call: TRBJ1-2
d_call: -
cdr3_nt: TGCAGCGTATCGCCTTATAGAGCTAACTATGGCTACACCTTC
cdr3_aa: CSVSPYRANYGYTF

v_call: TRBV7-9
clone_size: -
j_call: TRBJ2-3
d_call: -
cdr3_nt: TGTGCCAGCAGCTTACGGACACTGGACACCCCGGCGGTTAGGGAGTATTTT
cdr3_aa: CASSLRTLDTPAVREYF

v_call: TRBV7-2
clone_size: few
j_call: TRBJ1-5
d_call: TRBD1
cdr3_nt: TGTGCCAGCCGGCAGGGGGTACATCAGCCCCAGCATTTT
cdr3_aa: CASRQGVHQPQHF

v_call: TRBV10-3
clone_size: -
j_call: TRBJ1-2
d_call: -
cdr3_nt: TGTGCCACCCCTGGGAGGGGGGCCGCAGAAGGCTACACCTTC
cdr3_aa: CATPGRGAAEGYTF

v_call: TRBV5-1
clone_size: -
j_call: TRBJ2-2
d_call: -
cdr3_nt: TGCGCCAGCAGCTTCGGTGACACCGGGGAGCTGTTTTTT
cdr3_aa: CASSFGDTGELFF

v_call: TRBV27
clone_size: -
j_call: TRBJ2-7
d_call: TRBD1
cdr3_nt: TGTGCCAGCAGTCCCAGGTCAGGGGACAGGTACGAGCAGTACTTC
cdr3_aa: CASSPRSGDRYEQYF

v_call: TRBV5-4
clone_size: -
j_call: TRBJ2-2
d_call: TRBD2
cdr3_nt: TGTGCCAGCAGGGATCTAGCGGGGGATCCCGGGGAGCTGTTTTTT
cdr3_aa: CASRDLAGDPGELFF

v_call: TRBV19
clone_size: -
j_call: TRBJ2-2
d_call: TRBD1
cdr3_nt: TGTGCCAGTAGTCCCGACGACAGGGCCCAAACCGGGGAGCTGTTTTTT
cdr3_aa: CASSPDDRAQTGELFF

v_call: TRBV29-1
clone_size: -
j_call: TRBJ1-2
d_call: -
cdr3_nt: TGCAGTGATGAGGGCGGAGGACGTAACTATGGCTACACCTTC
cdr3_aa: CSDEGGGRNYGYTF

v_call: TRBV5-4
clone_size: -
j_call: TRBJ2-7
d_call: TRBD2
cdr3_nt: TGTGCCAGCAGCGCATCGGGGGGGCCGGACGAGCAGTACTTC
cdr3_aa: CASSASGGPDEQYF

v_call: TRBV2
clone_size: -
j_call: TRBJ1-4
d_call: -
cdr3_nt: TGTGCCAGCAGTGATTATTTTTGGGACACCATTTTT
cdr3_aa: CASSDYFWDTIF

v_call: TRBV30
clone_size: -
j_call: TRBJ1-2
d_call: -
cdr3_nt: TGTGCCTGGAGGTCGGGAGCTAACTATGGCTACACCTTC
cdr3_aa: CAWRSGANYGYTF

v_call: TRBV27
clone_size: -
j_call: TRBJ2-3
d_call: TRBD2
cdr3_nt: TGTGCCAGCAGGACGACACTAGCGGGGGGATTGGGAGATACGCAGTATTTT
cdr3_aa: CASRTTLAGGLGDTQYF

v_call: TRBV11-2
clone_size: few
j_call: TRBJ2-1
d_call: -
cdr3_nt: TGTGCCAGCAGCCCTCCTAACAATGAGCAGTTCTTC
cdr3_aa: CASSPPNNEQFF

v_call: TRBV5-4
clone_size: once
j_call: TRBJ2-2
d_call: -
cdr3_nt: TGTGCCAGCGGGCAGGGAGGAAACACCGGGGAGCTGTTTTTT
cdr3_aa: CASGQGGNTGELFF

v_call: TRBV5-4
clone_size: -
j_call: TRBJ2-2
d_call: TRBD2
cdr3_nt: TGTGCCAGCACCCTGGGGGGGACCAACACCGGGGAGCTGTTTTTT
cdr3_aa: CASTLGGTNTGELFF

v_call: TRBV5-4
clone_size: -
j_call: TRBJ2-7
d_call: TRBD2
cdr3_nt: TGTGCCAGCAGCCCAGGGACTAGCGGGGGGAAGTACGAGCAGTACTTC
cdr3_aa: CASSPGTSGGKYEQYF

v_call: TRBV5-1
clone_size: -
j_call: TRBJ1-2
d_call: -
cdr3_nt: TGCGCCAGCAGCTTGTCCGCTAACTATGGCTACACCTTC
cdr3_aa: CASSLSANYGYTF

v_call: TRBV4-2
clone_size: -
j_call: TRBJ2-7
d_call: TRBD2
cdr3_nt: TGTGCCAGCAGCCAAGATCTGAGCGGGGGGATCTACGAGCAGTACTTC
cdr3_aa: CASSQDLSGGIYEQYF

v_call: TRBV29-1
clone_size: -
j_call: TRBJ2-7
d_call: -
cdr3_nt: TGCAGCGTTGAGGGGGCGGCCCCCTACGAGCAGTACTTC
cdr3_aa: CSVEGAAPYEQYF

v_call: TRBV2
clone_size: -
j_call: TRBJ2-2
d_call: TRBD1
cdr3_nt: TGTGCCAGCACAACGGACAGGGCGCGTCAGGAGCTGTTTTTT
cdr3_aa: CASTTDRARQELFF

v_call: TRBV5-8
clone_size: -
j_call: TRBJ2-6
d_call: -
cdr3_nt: TGTGCCAGCAGCTTGCAGGGCTTGAGCTCTGGGGCCAACGTCCTGACTTTC
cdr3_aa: CASSLQGLSSGANVLTF

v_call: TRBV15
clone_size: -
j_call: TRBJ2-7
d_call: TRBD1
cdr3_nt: TGTGCCACCAGCAGAGATATCACAGGGGGGACCTACGAGCAGTACTTC
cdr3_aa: CATSRDITGGTYEQYF

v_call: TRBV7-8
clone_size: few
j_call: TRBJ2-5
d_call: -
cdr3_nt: TGTGCCAGCAGCTTAGGAGGGATAGGAGAGACCCAGTACTTC
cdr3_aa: CASSLGGIGETQYF

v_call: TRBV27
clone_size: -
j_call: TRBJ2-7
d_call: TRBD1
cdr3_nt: TGTGCCAGCAGTCTAAAGTTCCTACCGGGACAGGGGGCGGTGAAGCAGTACTTC
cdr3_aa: CASSLKFLPGQGAVKQYF

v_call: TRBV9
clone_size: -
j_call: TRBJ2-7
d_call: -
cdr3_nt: TGTGCCAGCAGCTCCCGGGGAACTTCGTTGGAGCAGTACTTC
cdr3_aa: CASSSRGTSLEQYF

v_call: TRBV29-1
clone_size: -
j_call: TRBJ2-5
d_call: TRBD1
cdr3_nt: TGCAGCGTTGGGTACTTCGGACAGGAAAGAGGAGAGACCCAGTACTTC
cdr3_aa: CSVGYFGQERGETQYF

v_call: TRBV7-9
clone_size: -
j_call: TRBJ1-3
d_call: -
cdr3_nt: TGTGCCAGCAGTTCACAGAGAGTCTCTGGAAACACCATATATTTT
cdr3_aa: CASSSQRVSGNTIYF

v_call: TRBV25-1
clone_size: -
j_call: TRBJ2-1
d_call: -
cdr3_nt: TGTGCCAGCAGTGAATTTAGGGGGTACAATGAGCAGTTCTTC
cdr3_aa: CASSEFRGYNEQFF

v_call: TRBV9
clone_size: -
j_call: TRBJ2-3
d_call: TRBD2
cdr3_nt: TGTGCCAGCAGCCCAGGGGCTAGCGGGGGTACAGATACGCAGTATTTT
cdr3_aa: CASSPGASGGTDTQYF

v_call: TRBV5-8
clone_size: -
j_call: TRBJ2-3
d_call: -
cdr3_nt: TGTGCCAGCAGCTTGGGCGGGACAGCTAGCACAGATACGCAGTATTTT
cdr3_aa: CASSLGGTASTDTQYF

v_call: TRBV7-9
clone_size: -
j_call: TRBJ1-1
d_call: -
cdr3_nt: TGTGCCAGCAGCCCGGTCCGAGGGAACACTGAAGCTTTCTTT
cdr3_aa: CASSPVRGNTEAFF

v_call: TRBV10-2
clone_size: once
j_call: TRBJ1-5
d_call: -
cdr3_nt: TGCGCCAGCAGTGAGTCGGCTCGCCAGCCCCAGCATTTT
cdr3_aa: CASSESARQPQHF

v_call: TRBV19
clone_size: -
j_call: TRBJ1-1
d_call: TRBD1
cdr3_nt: TGTGCCAGTAGTGTCAGGGGGGCTGAAGCTTTCTTT
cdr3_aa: CASSVRGAEAFF

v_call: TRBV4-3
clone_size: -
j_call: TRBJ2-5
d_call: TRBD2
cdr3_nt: TGCGCCAGCAGCCAAAAAGCGGGGGGGGAGACTTACTTC
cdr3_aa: CASSQKAGGETYF